This T cell receptor (beta chain) was sequenced in a study of blood T cell repertoires in COVID-19. Study-level background: PBMCs, B-cell-depleted T cells, or T cells were the source of the cDNA or gDNA that made up the material.

In the authors' workflow: Estimation of nucleated cell counts relied on the amplification of reference gene primers. Generated by immunoSEQ multiplex PCR, the TCRdb table keeps only in-frame clones and is missing some. Clone size and V and J calls were adopted from that table, with D and trimming inferred from the DNA. The data hold about 160,000 clones, with 82% observed a single time. J lost 1 base, V lost 5 bases, and 15 bases had no gene match. CDR1 is SGHVS and CDR2 is FQNEAQ in the germline V gene. CDR3 length: 20 amino acids. The sequence came from a woman over 75 with acute or convalescent COVID-19. The V and J genes are TRBV7-8 and TRBJ2-1; 12 bases line up with TRBD2. Material: peripheral blood. Here the CDR3 reads CASSAGLAGPTLLSYNEQFF. As DNA, the CDR3 is TGTGCCAGCAGCGCTGGACTAGCGGGACCTACCTTGCTATCCTACAATGAGCAGTTCTTC.